This entry features one TCR beta chain sequence. The data originate from a study of CDR3 diversity in severe acne. CDR1 SNHLY and CDR2 FYNNEI come from the germline V gene. The CDR3 loop spans 16 amino acids. Trimming took 6 bases from V and 0 from J; bases not matched to a gene: 6. One entry per CDR3 protein, called by TCRdb with MiXCR from the PCR reads. The table lists over 85,000 distinct CDR3 sequences, about half of them singletons. The V call is TRBV2, the J call TRBJ1-4, with TRBD1 matching 8 bases. The receptor was derived from a male donor with acne. The sample was blood. The CDR3 here is CASSGTGGATNEKLFF. The CDR3 coding sequence is TGTGCCAGCAGCGGAACAGGGGGGGCAACTAATGAAAAACTGTTTTTT.